The 25 T cell receptor beta chains below all came from one sample that was sequenced in a study of molecular identifiers for immune sequencing clone quantification (dated by TCRdb to the late 2010s). The library was made by PCR. Sequencer: NextSeq 500. Using fastp at Q25 and MiXCR, TCRdb reprocessed the public reads and kept productive beta chains. Every distinct CDR3 protein forms one entry, paired with its most common genes and DNA. This sample is represented by around 8,000 distinct CDR3 sequences; approximately 31% of them were singletons. Roughly 4.8% of the sample is in the top ten clones. Specimen: naive CD8+ T cells from blood, with Jurkat cell RNA spiked in. The cell subset or site label of this sample denotes: FACS-sorted CD8+CD4-CCR7+CD45RA+ naive T cells. Source of these receptors: a human donor in good health. Some libraries in this study had Jurkat cell RNA spiked in.

This clonotype showed up just a few times. V gene TRBV6-6 combines with J gene TRBJ2-3; unclear D gene. Germline-derived CDR1 and CDR2 are MNHNY and SVGAGI (reference sequence). The CDR3 contains 11 residues. V was cut by 3 bases and J by 6 bases, with 4 bases left in between. The CDR3 DNA is TGTGCCAGCAGTTATGTTGATACGCAGTATTTT. This gives the protein CASSYVDTQYF.

For this clonotype: It may be a read error: a sequence one base away is much more abundant. Since the CDR3 does not end with the conserved phenylalanine or tryptophan, this likely comes from a read error. The CDR3 nucleotides read TGTGCCAGCAGTTTCTTCGAGACGCCAGATAGCACAGATACGCAGTATCTT. The encoded protein is CASSFFETPDSTDTQYL. The rearrangement uses TRBV28 and TRBJ2-3; D gene unclear. Per the germline V gene, CDR1 is MDHEN and CDR2 is SYDVKM. The CDR3 covers 17 residues. The V end was cut by 3 bases, the J end by 0 bases, with 16 bases between.

This clonotype was seen more than once but under ten times. The chain carries TRBV27 and TRBJ2-7; D call uncertain. The CDR3 spans 13 residues. Trimming stripped 4 bases from V and 1 base from J, with 8 bases between. Germline lookup yields CDR1 MNHEY and CDR2 SMNVEV (reference sequence). CDR3 nucleotide sequence: TGTGCCAGCAGTTACCAGGCTTCCTACGAGCAGTACTTC. Translating gives CASSYQASYEQYF.

The chain links TRBV28 to TRBJ1-1; D is unclear. This CDR3 region has 21 residues. V lost 6 bases to trimming and J lost 2 bases, with 34 bases between them. Looked up from germline, CDR1 is MDHEN and CDR2 is SYDVKM. The CDR3 region has the DNA TGTGCCAGCAGATCACCCTCCTCCACCGGGATACTCGGGTCACCAAACACTGAAGCTTTCTTT. It yields the protein CASRSPSSTGILGSPNTEAFF.

This clonotype appeared a few times. The chain has TRBV9 and TRBJ1-4, with no clear D. The CDR3 covers 16 residues. Looked up from germline, CDR1 is SGDLS and CDR2 is YYNGEE. V gave up 3 bases and J gave up 0 bases, with 12 bases separating them. CDR3 sequence reads: CASSGGRAATNEKLFF. Written as DNA, the CDR3 is TGTGCCAGCAGCGGTGGGAGGGCCGCAACTAATGAAAAACTGTTTTTT.

Comments on this clonotype: Being one base from a much bigger clone, this may be a read error. Because the CDR3 is missing its conserved closing phenylalanine or tryptophan, this is likely a read error. V gene TRBV7-2 combines with J gene TRBJ2-7; 16 bases are shared with TRBD2. J lost 7 bases, V lost 4 bases, and 1 base had no gene match. Germline CDR1 reads SGHTA; CDR2 reads FQGNSA. There are 14 residues in the CDR3. As DNA, the CDR3 is TGTGCCAGCAGCTCGGGACTAGCGGGAGGGGAGCAGTACATC. Amino acid sequence: CASSSGLAGGEQYI.

This clonotype was seen only once. The junction departs from the called germline gene at one end, perhaps through a read error. The chain has TRBV24-1 and TRBJ2-2; tentative D call: TRBD2 (6 bases). This CDR3 is built from 16 residues. Germline CDR1 reads KGHDR; CDR2 reads SFDVKD. CDR3 bases: TGTGCCACCAGTGATGGAGGGGCAGGGAGCACCCGGGAGCAGTTTTTT. It translates to CATSDGGAGSTREQFF.

This clonotype is a singleton in its sample. The J gene is TRBJ2-1, the V gene TRBV7-3; D ambiguous. Trimming removed 0 bases at V and 7 bases at J, with 16 bases between. This CDR3 has 16 residues. CDR1 SGHTA and CDR2 FQGTGA come from the germline V gene. The DNA for the CDR3 is TGTGCCAGCAGCTTAACGTCCACTTCTTTCTTTAATGAGCAGTTCTTC. Translation gives CASSLTSTSFFNEQFF.

This clonotype ranks as medium-sized (0.01 to 0.1%). This chain connects TRBV5-1 to TRBJ1-1; a weak D match, TRBD1 (6 bases). Trimming took 4 bases from V and 0 from J, leaving 22 bases between them. The CDR3 covers 18 residues. Germline loops: CDR1 SGHRS, CDR2 YFSETQ. CDR3 in amino acids: CASSTTSEGVLMNTEAFF. CDR3 in DNA: TGCGCCAGCAGCACCACTTCAGAGGGGGTTCTCATGAACACTGAAGCTTTCTTT.

Regarding this clonotype: A much larger clone sits a single nucleotide away, making a read error possible. This sequence joins TRBV29-1 and TRBJ1-4; D is possibly TRBD1 (5 bases). V was clipped by 6 bases and J by 7 bases, with 15 bases between them. The CDR3 contains 13 residues. Looked up from germline, CDR1 is SQVTM and CDR2 is ANQGSEA. The DNA of the CDR3 is TGCAGCGTCATCGGGGGTTCGATTGAAAAACTGTTTTTT. It codes for CSVIGGSIEKLFF. The variable domain in full, with the rest retrieved from reference TRBV29-1 and TRBJ1-4, is SAVISQKPSRDICQRGTSLTIQCQVDSQVTMMFWYRQQPGQSLTLIATANQGSEATYESGFVIDKFPISRPNLTFSTLTVSNMSPEDSSIYLCSVIGGSIEKLFFGSGTQLSVL.

The sample holds a few counts of this clonotype. The V and J genes are TRBV19 and TRBJ2-6; the D is unclear. V lost 0 bases and J lost 0, with 12 bases in between. The germline V gene has CDR1 LNHDA and CDR2 SQIVND (reference sequence). The CDR3 length is 18 residues. The chain's CDR3 is CASSIDLYIHSGANVLTF. For the CDR3, the DNA is TGTGCCAGTAGTATAGATCTATACATCCACTCTGGGGCCAACGTCCTGACTTTC.

V usage is TRBV6-2 or TRBV6-3 and J usage is TRBJ2-3; the D gene is possibly TRBD1 (6 bases). Looked up from germline, CDR1 is MNHEY and CDR2 is SVGEGT. The CDR3 contains 15 residues. Trimming pared 6 bases from V and 4 bases from J, leaving 17 bases between. DNA for the CDR3: TGTGCCAGCAGCCTTTACAGGGCCGGCGCAGATACGCAGTATTTT. This codes for CASSLYRAGADTQYF.

This CDR3 reads CASSGGSATYEQYF. CDR3 bases: TGTGCCAGCAGCGGAGGCTCGGCCACCTACGAGCAGTACTTC. This chain connects TRBV9 to TRBJ2-7; no clear D gene. The CDR3 is 14 amino acids. V was shortened by 3 bases and J by 2 bases, with 12 bases between the two germline ends. Germline V gene lookup returns CDR1 SGDLS and CDR2 YYNGEE.

The V and J genes are TRBV5-4 and TRBJ2-3, with a tentative D call TRBD2 (5 bases). Germline CDR1 is SGHNT and CDR2 is YYREEE (reference sequence). Trimming removed 7 bases from V and 0 bases from J, with 9 bases in between. The CDR3 runs 13 residues. Here the CDR3 DNA reads TGTGCCAGCGGGAGCTGGAGCACAGATACGCAGTATTTT. Its protein product is CASGSWSTDTQYF. Supplemented by reference TRBV5-4 and TRBJ2-3, the full variable domain reads ETGVTQSPTHLIKTRGQQVTLRCSSQSGHNTVSWYQQALGQGPQFIFQYYREEENGRGNFPPRFSGLQFPNYSSELNVNALELDDSALYLCASGSWSTDTQYFGPGTRLTVL.

The chain links TRBV13 to TRBJ2-3, with 8 bases lining up with TRBD1. The CDR3 has 17 residues. J lost 4 bases, V lost 1 base, and 10 bases had no gene match. The germline CDR1 and CDR2 sequences are PRHDT and FYEKMQ (reference sequence). CDR3 protein: CASSLARMTGEADTQYF. CDR3 sequence (DNA): TGTGCCAGCAGCTTAGCCCGGATGACAGGGGAAGCAGATACGCAGTATTTT.

This clonotype was found a few times. This chain links TRBV28 with TRBJ2-3, with 8 bases aligning to TRBD2. Germline values: CDR1 MDHEN, CDR2 SYDVKM. CDR3 length: 14 amino acids. Germline trimming cut 10 bases from V and 4 bases from J; bases unmatched to any gene: 10. The CDR3 region has the DNA TGTGCCACCCTGAGGGGACTAGTGTCAGATACGCAGTATTTT. It is translated as CATLRGLVSDTQYF.

Details on this clonotype: It may be a read error: a sequence one base away is much more abundant. The CDR3 end shows no conserved phenylalanine or tryptophan, and so a read error is likely. The V call is TRBV28, the J call TRBJ1-5, with D perhaps TRBD1 (5 bases). The V gene lost 7 bases and the J gene lost 2 bases, with 6 bases spanning the gap. Germline V gene sequence: CDR1 MDHEN, CDR2 SYDVKM. This CDR3 is built from 12 residues. The chain's CDR3 is CASTTGNQPQHL. CDR3 nucleotide sequence: TGTGCCAGCACGACAGGCAATCAGCCCCAGCATCTT.

The chain combines TRBV7-2 with TRBJ1-1, with D perhaps matching TRBD1 (5 bases). Germline V gene data show CDR1 as SGHTA and CDR2 as FQGNSA. V dropped 7 bases and J dropped 7 bases, with 10 bases sitting between them. This CDR3 is 11 amino acids long. CDR3 in amino acids: CASNWGREAFF. In DNA form, the CDR3 reads TGTGCCAGCAACTGGGGCCGTGAAGCTTTCTTT.

This chain uses TRBV4-3 with TRBJ1-3, with D possibly TRBD1 on 6 matching bases. This CDR3 has 16 residues. Germline V lookup: CDR1 LGHNA, CDR2 YSLEER. Trimming removed 8 bases from V and 7 bases from J, with 24 bases in between. The CDR3 bases are TGCGCCAGCCGAAAGGACAGAACTACTTGGCGGAACACCATATATTTT. It yields the protein CASRKDRTTWRNTIYF.

Comment on this clonotype: No conserved phenylalanine or tryptophan ends this CDR3, so it is likely a read error. V gene TRBV6-2 or TRBV6-3 combines with J gene TRBJ2-5; 11 nucleotides agree with TRBD2. The CDR3 is made up of 14 amino acids. In germline, CDR1 is MNHEY, CDR2 SVGEGT. Trimming at V came to 5 bases and at J to 7 bases, leaving 6 bases not matched to a gene. CDR3 DNA sequence: TGTGCCAGCAGTCTACTAGCGGGGGTGCGGACCCAGTACTAC. This gives the protein CASSLLAGVRTQYY.

This clonotype is labeled as medium-sized (0.01 to 0.1%). The chain recombines TRBV5-6 with TRBJ2-3; no reliable D call. CDR3 length equals 13 residues. Trimming removed 1 base at V and 4 bases at J, with 7 bases between. In germline, CDR1 is SGHDT, CDR2 YYEEEE. CDR3 DNA: TGTGCCAGCAGCTTGTTGCTTCCAGATACGCAGTATTTT. Encoded protein: CASSLLLPDTQYF. Drawing the rest from reference TRBV5-6 and TRBJ2-3, the complete variable domain is DAGVTQSPTHLIKTRGQQVTLRCSPKSGHDTVSWYQQALGQGPQFIFQYYEEEERQRGNFPDRFSGHQFPNYSSELNVNALLLGDSALYLCASSLLLPDTQYFGPGTRLTVL.

The genes are TRBV20-1 and TRBJ2-7; 7 bases align to TRBD1. V trimming: 4 bases; J trimming: 3 bases; junction bases outside the gene matches: 12. This CDR3 has 15 residues. Germline values: CDR1 DFQATT, CDR2 SNEGSKA (reference sequence). The CDR3 sequence: CSANRLDRVHYEQYF. DNA for the CDR3: TGCAGTGCTAACCGACTTGACAGGGTCCACTACGAGCAGTACTTC.

A word on this clonotype: Just one base apart from a much larger clone, this may be a read error. The V call is TRBV28, the J call TRBJ2-3; D is perhaps TRBD1 (6 bases). With 7 bases removed from V and 5 bases from J, the gap between germline ends came to 19 bases. Per germline, CDR1 MDHEN and CDR2 SYDVKM. The CDR3 totals 15 residues. CDR3 in DNA: TGTGCCAGCAATTTTGGGGGCGCCGGTAGAGATACGCAGTATTTT. It translates to CASNFGGAGRDTQYF.

This clonotype is judged medium-sized (0.01 to 0.1%). The DNA for the CDR3 is TGTGCCAGCAGCCCCGTGACCCTAGCGGGAGGCGCCACAGATACGCAGTATTTT. Translated: CASSPVTLAGGATDTQYF. The rearrangement joins TRBV7-9 to TRBJ2-3; 11 positions match TRBD2. The V segment lost 5 bases and the J segment 2 bases; nucleotides outside the gene matches: 12. CDR1 and CDR2 (germline): SEHNR, FQNEAQ (reference sequence). The CDR3 has 18 amino acids. The full variable domain, its missing parts supplied by reference TRBV7-9 and TRBJ2-3, is DTGVSQNPRHKITKRGQNVTFRCDPISEHNRLYWYRQTLGQGPEFLTYFQNEAQLEKSRLLSDRFSAERPKGSFSTLEIQRTEQGDSAMYLCASSPVTLAGGATDTQYFGPGTRLTVL.

The chain is built from TRBV27 and TRBJ1-1; tentative D call: TRBD1 (6 bases). The germline V gene has CDR1 MNHEY and CDR2 SMNVEV (reference sequence). The CDR3 length is 16 residues. Trimming pared 3 bases from V and 0 bases from J, leaving 14 bases between. The CDR3 bases are TGTGCCAGCAGTTTTTCGGCAGGGGTCATGAACACTGAAGCTTTCTTT. Translating gives CASSFSAGVMNTEAFF.